This passage covers 6 T cell receptor beta chains from one sample sequenced in a study of Ad26.COV2.S vaccination and SARS-CoV-2 variants. The treatment here: about 20 received Ad26.COV2.S at low or high dose, single or two shots; about five received placebo; per-sample allocation not given. Each sample was drawn 63 days after the first injection (of vaccine or placebo). Here immunoSEQ multiplex PCR was the method, and the copy in TCRdb shows in-frame clones only, minus some. The sample includes about 350,000 clones, 80% to 90% seen only once; the top ten take over 8.5%. The material was peripheral blood, obtained in a trial of Ad26.COV2.S vaccine versus placebo. These receptors all stem from a person between 18 and 60 years old who received the Ad26.COV2.S COVID-19 vaccine or a placebo.

This chain joins TRBV11-3 and TRBJ2-2; possible D gene TRBD2, 5 bases. Germline V gene data show CDR1 as SGHNT and CDR2 as YENEEA. This CDR3 is 12 amino acids long. The germline V and J ends were trimmed by 5 bases and 7 bases, with 8 bases remaining between them. This CDR3 reads CASSKEVGELFF. CDR3 in DNA: TGTGCCAGCAGCAAGGAGGTCGGGGAGCTGTTTTTT.

With respect to this clone: This same CDR3 is encoded by further DNA sequences in the sample. J is TRBJ2-7 and V is TRBV3-1 (or the pseudogene TRBV3-2), with D hard to call. Trimming left V 1 base short and J 2 bases short, with 3 bases between. This CDR3 has 12 amino acids. CDR1 is LGHDT, CDR2 YNNKEL, per germline (reference sequence). DNA for the CDR3: TGTGCCAGCAGCCAAGGGGCCTACGAGCAGTACTTC. Translating gives CASSQGAYEQYF.

V and J are TRBV7-2 and TRBJ1-1; possible D gene TRBD1, 5 bases. With 2 bases removed from V and 5 bases from J, the gap between germline ends came to 18 bases. This CDR3 is built from 16 residues. The germline V gene encodes CDR1 SGHTA and CDR2 FQGNSA. CDR3 region: CASSLLPDRRRTEAFF. CDR3 bases: TGTGCCAGCAGCTTACTCCCCGACAGACGGCGGACTGAAGCTTTCTTT.

This clone was seen a single time. The chain employs TRBV5-4 and TRBJ1-1; D may be TRBD1 (6 bases). From germline, CDR1 is SGHNT and CDR2 YYREEE (reference sequence). The CDR3 runs 12 residues. Trimming left V 4 bases short and J 7 bases short, with 11 bases between. CDR3 DNA sequence: TGTGCCAGCAGCGGGTCAGGGGTTGAAGCTTTCTTT. Translated, it gives CASSGSGVEAFF.

V gene TRBV10-3 combines with J gene TRBJ1-5; perhaps TRBD1 as D (5 bases). The CDR3 runs 13 residues. The germline V gene encodes CDR1 ENHRY and CDR2 SYGVKD. The V gene lost 3 bases and the J gene lost 6 bases, with 9 bases spanning the gap. CDR3 nucleotide sequence: TGTGCCATCAGTGATGGGGCTGGTCAGCCCCAGCATTTT. It is translated as CAISDGAGQPQHF.

V usage is TRBV28 and J usage is TRBJ1-2, with 8 bases lining up with TRBD1. J was trimmed by 7 bases and V by 6 bases; bases with no gene match: 10. This CDR3 comprises 14 residues. CDR1 is MDHEN, CDR2 SYDVKM, per germline. The CDR3 here is CASRPGQGGGGYTF. The CDR3 DNA reads as TGTGCCAGCAGACCAGGACAGGGTGGAGGTGGCTACACCTTC.